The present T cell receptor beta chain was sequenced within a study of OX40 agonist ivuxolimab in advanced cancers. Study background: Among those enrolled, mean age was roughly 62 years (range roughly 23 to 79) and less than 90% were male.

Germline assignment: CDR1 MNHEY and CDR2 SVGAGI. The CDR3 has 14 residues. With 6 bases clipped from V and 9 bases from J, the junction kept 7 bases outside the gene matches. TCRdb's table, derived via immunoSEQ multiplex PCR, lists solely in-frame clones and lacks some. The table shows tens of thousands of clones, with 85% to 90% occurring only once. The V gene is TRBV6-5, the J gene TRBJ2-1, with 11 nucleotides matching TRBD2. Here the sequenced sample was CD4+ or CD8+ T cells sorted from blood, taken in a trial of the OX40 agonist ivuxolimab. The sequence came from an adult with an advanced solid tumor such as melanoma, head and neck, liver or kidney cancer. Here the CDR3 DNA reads TGTGCCAGCAGGTATAGCGGGAGGGCCGGTGAGCAGTTCTTC. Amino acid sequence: CASRYSGRAGEQFF.